The clone carrying this T cell receptor beta chain was seen once. Its antigen is not identified. Germline loops: CDR1 KGHSH, CDR2 LQKENI. Trimming shortened V by 6 bases and J by 5 bases, and 13 bases separated the two germline ends. CDR3 size: 13 residues. TCRdb's table, derived via immunoSEQ multiplex PCR, lists solely in-frame clones and lacks some. The repertoire includes some 64,000 clones, 87% of them detected once, and 9.5% to 15% sits in the top ten. The data derive from a study of lymphopenia after photon versus proton radiotherapy. Findings and limits, study-wide: Post-nadir diversity loss with photons came from oligoclonal expansion, particularly CD8+ Temra cells. Proton therapy kept repertoires fairly stable, unlike photons, which gained effector/memory cells. Post-nadir TCR diversity decline inversely tracked overall survival among those who died.

The chain is built from TRBV18 and TRBJ1-1; D gene uncertain. This receptor was taken from an elderly man with esophageal cancer. The sequenced sample was peripheral blood, obtained from a patient treated with proton-based radiotherapy. The CDR3, as DNA: TGTGCCAGCTCCCTTGGGGAAGGGACTGAAGCTTTCTTT. This sequence encodes CASSLGEGTEAFF.